A selection of T cell receptor beta chains follows, all from one sample in a study of PD-1 blockade in classical Hodgkin lymphoma. Produced via immunoSEQ multiplex PCR; TCRdb's table is partial and in-frame only. The repertoire holds roughly 20,000 clones, roughly 85% seen once, with more than 10% in the top ten. The material was peripheral blood mononuclear cells (PBMCs), obtained before the fourth cycle of nivolumab. Source of these receptors: a human donor with classical Hodgkin lymphoma. The CDR3 runs from the conserved cysteine through the conserved F or W. D genes are given only for firm matches. Clone size appears in some rows only: once, few, many, or a class for an expanded clone.

j_gene: TRBJ2-1
abundance: NA
v_gene: TRBV29-1
d_gene: NA
CDR3nt: TGCAGCGGGTACGACAGCGGACACAATGAGCAGTTCTTC
CDR3aa: CSGYDSGHNEQFF

j_gene: TRBJ2-2
abundance: NA
v_gene: TRBV9
d_gene: TRBD2
CDR3nt: TGTGCCAGCAGCGTAGCTCTAGCGGGAGTCTCCGGGGAGCTGTTTTTT
CDR3aa: CASSVALAGVSGELFF

j_gene: TRBJ1-4
abundance: NA
v_gene: TRBV28
d_gene: TRBD1
CDR3nt: TGTGCCAGCAGTTCGACCGGGACAGGGGGCGGAAAACTGTTTTTT
CDR3aa: CASSSTGTGGGKLFF

j_gene: TRBJ1-4
abundance: few
v_gene: TRBV28
d_gene: NA
CDR3nt: TGTGCCAGCAAAGTGGGGGCAACTAATGAAAAACTGTTTTTT
CDR3aa: CASKVGATNEKLFF

j_gene: TRBJ1-2
abundance: once
v_gene: TRBV6-6
d_gene: NA
CDR3nt: TGTGCCAGCAGGCAGGGGTATAGCCAGGGCTACACCTTC
CDR3aa: CASRQGYSQGYTF

j_gene: TRBJ1-2
abundance: NA
v_gene: TRBV2
d_gene: NA
CDR3nt: TGTGCCAGCAGTGTCAGGACAGATAACTATGGCTACATCTTC
CDR3aa: CASSVRTDNYGYIF

j_gene: TRBJ2-7
abundance: NA
v_gene: TRBV2
d_gene: NA
CDR3nt: TGTGCCAGCAGTGAAGGTGGCGAGCAGTACTTC
CDR3aa: CASSEGGEQYF

j_gene: TRBJ2-7
abundance: NA
v_gene: TRBV7-9
d_gene: TRBD1
CDR3nt: TGTGCCAGCAGCTTAGGGGCCGGGACAGGGCAAACCTACGAGCAGTACTTC
CDR3aa: CASSLGAGTGQTYEQYF

j_gene: TRBJ2-7
abundance: NA
v_gene: TRBV30
d_gene: NA
CDR3nt: TGTGCCTGGAGTATAGGCGGAGAGCAGTACTTC
CDR3aa: CAWSIGGEQYF

j_gene: TRBJ1-1
abundance: once
v_gene: TRBV5-5
d_gene: NA
CDR3nt: TGTGCCAGCAGCCTCCGGGGCGGTGGAGCTTTCTTT
CDR3aa: CASSLRGGGAFF

j_gene: TRBJ2-7
abundance: NA
v_gene: TRBV27
d_gene: NA
CDR3nt: TGTGCCAGCAGTCTCATATCGGGCTCCTACGAGCAGTACTTC
CDR3aa: CASSLISGSYEQYF

j_gene: TRBJ2-1
abundance: NA
v_gene: TRBV28
d_gene: TRBD1
CDR3nt: TGTGCCAGCAGTGACACGACAGGGCTGACACATGAGCAGTTCTTC
CDR3aa: CASSDTTGLTHEQFF

j_gene: TRBJ2-2
abundance: NA
v_gene: TRBV6-4
d_gene: NA
CDR3nt: TGTGCCAGCAGTGACTCAGGGTTGACCGGGGAGCTGTTTTTT
CDR3aa: CASSDSGLTGELFF

j_gene: TRBJ2-3
abundance: NA
v_gene: TRBV11-1
d_gene: NA
CDR3nt: TGTGCCAGCAGCTTGGGACGGTTCACAGATACGCAGTATTTT
CDR3aa: CASSLGRFTDTQYF

j_gene: TRBJ2-7
abundance: NA
v_gene: TRBV7-2
d_gene: TRBD1
CDR3nt: TGTGCCAGCAGCCCCACCGCGGGACAGGGCTACGAGCAGTACTTC
CDR3aa: CASSPTAGQGYEQYF

j_gene: TRBJ2-1
abundance: NA
v_gene: TRBV9
d_gene: NA
CDR3nt: TGTGCCAGCAGCGTAGGAGGGGGCTCCTACAATGAGCAGTTCTTC
CDR3aa: CASSVGGGSYNEQFF

j_gene: TRBJ1-1
abundance: NA
v_gene: TRBV27
d_gene: TRBD1
CDR3nt: TGTGCCAGCGGAGGGACAGAATTAAACACTGAAGCTTTCTTT
CDR3aa: CASGGTELNTEAFF

j_gene: TRBJ1-3
abundance: NA
v_gene: TRBV4-3
d_gene: NA
CDR3nt: TGCGCCAGCAGCCTCATGGCTGGAAACACCATATATTTT
CDR3aa: CASSLMAGNTIYF

j_gene: TRBJ2-3
abundance: NA
v_gene: TRBV7-6
d_gene: TRBD2
CDR3nt: TGTGCCAGCAGCTTTGGGCCGGGACTAGGAGGAGATACGCAGTATTTT
CDR3aa: CASSFGPGLGGDTQYF

j_gene: TRBJ1-1
abundance: NA
v_gene: TRBV28
d_gene: NA
CDR3nt: TGTGCCAGCAGCCCAGGGACCGGCGGTGAAGCTTTCTTT
CDR3aa: CASSPGTGGEAFF

j_gene: TRBJ2-7
abundance: NA
v_gene: TRBV11-2
d_gene: TRBD2
CDR3nt: TGTGCCAGCGGGAGGGCCGATACCGGGTCCTACGAGCAGTACTTC
CDR3aa: CASGRADTGSYEQYF

j_gene: TRBJ2-1
abundance: NA
v_gene: TRBV7-2
d_gene: TRBD1
CDR3nt: TGTGCCAGCAGCCCGATGGGACAGGGATTTGAGCAGTTCTTC
CDR3aa: CASSPMGQGFEQFF

j_gene: TRBJ1-2
abundance: NA
v_gene: TRBV6-1
d_gene: NA
CDR3nt: TGTGCCAGCAGTGCCCGACAGAAAACGGGCTACACCTTC
CDR3aa: CASSARQKTGYTF

j_gene: TRBJ2-5
abundance: NA
v_gene: TRBV10-3
d_gene: TRBD2
CDR3nt: TGTGCCACCGCGCCTAGCGGCCAAGAGACCCAGTACTTC
CDR3aa: CATAPSGQETQYF

j_gene: TRBJ2-3
abundance: NA
v_gene: TRBV5-5
d_gene: NA
CDR3nt: TGTGCCAGCAGCTTTAGCCAGTTCTTAACAGATACGCAGTATTTT
CDR3aa: CASSFSQFLTDTQYF

j_gene: TRBJ2-7
abundance: NA
v_gene: TRBV9
d_gene: TRBD2
CDR3nt: TGTGCCAGCAGCGTCAATAGCGGGGGCGGTTACGAGCAGTACTTC
CDR3aa: CASSVNSGGGYEQYF

j_gene: TRBJ2-5
abundance: NA
v_gene: TRBV5-1
d_gene: NA
CDR3nt: TGCGCCAGCAGCTTGGTTGCCGGGTATCAAGAGACCCAGTACTTC
CDR3aa: CASSLVAGYQETQYF

j_gene: TRBJ2-2
abundance: NA
v_gene: TRBV1
d_gene: NA
CDR3nt: TGCACCAGCAGCCAAGATAGAGGTTCGGCAGGGACGTGCACCGGGGAGCTGTTTTTT
CDR3aa: CTSSQDRGSAGTCTGELFF

j_gene: TRBJ2-7
abundance: NA
v_gene: TRBV7-8
d_gene: TRBD1
CDR3nt: TGTGCCAGCAGCTTAGCGGGACAGGGATTGGAGCAGTACTTC
CDR3aa: CASSLAGQGLEQYF

j_gene: TRBJ2-7
abundance: NA
v_gene: TRBV10-3
d_gene: NA
CDR3nt: TGTGCCATCGGGCCCATACCAGTTGGCGAGCAGTACTTC
CDR3aa: CAIGPIPVGEQYF

j_gene: TRBJ1-2
abundance: NA
v_gene: TRBV10-3
d_gene: NA
CDR3nt: TGTGCCGTTCGGGACAAATCGGTCGAGCGTGGCTACACCTTC
CDR3aa: CAVRDKSVERGYTF

j_gene: TRBJ2-5
abundance: once
v_gene: TRBV7-3
d_gene: NA
CDR3nt: TGTGCCAGCAGCTTAAATCCAGAAGAGACCCAGTACTTC
CDR3aa: CASSLNPEETQYF

j_gene: TRBJ2-2
abundance: NA
v_gene: TRBV28
d_gene: TRBD2
CDR3nt: TGTGCCAGCAGTCCTGCCCCTAGCGGAGCGAACACCGGGGAGCTGTTTTTT
CDR3aa: CASSPAPSGANTGELFF

j_gene: TRBJ2-5
abundance: NA
v_gene: TRBV2
d_gene: NA
CDR3nt: TGTGCCAGCACCCCGAGGGGGTTTGGAGAGACCCAGTACTTC
CDR3aa: CASTPRGFGETQYF

j_gene: TRBJ2-3
abundance: few
v_gene: TRBV7-2
d_gene: NA
CDR3nt: TGTGCCAGCAGCTTTCGCTCAGATACGCAGTATTTT
CDR3aa: CASSFRSDTQYF

j_gene: TRBJ1-5
abundance: few
v_gene: TRBV28
d_gene: TRBD1
CDR3nt: TGTGCCAGCAGAAGGGACAGGGGGGATTATAGCAATCAGCCCCAGCATTTT
CDR3aa: CASRRDRGDYSNQPQHF

j_gene: TRBJ1-1
abundance: NA
v_gene: TRBV7-3
d_gene: NA
CDR3nt: TGTGCCAGCAGCTTACAGCCGAACACTGAAGCTTTCTTT
CDR3aa: CASSLQPNTEAFF

j_gene: TRBJ1-2
abundance: NA
v_gene: TRBV15
d_gene: NA
CDR3nt: TGTGCCACAGCCCTCGACAGGAGCTCTAACTATGGCTACACCTTC
CDR3aa: CATALDRSSNYGYTF

j_gene: TRBJ2-3
abundance: NA
v_gene: TRBV5-1
d_gene: TRBD1
CDR3nt: TGCGCCAGCAGCGCAACGACAGGGGGCACAGATACGCAGTATTTT
CDR3aa: CASSATTGGTDTQYF

j_gene: TRBJ1-1
abundance: NA
v_gene: TRBV5-1
d_gene: NA
CDR3nt: TGCGCCAGCAGCGAGGGATCGGAGCACTGGACTGAAGCTTTCTTT
CDR3aa: CASSEGSEHWTEAFF

j_gene: TRBJ1-5
abundance: NA
v_gene: TRBV7-2
d_gene: NA
CDR3nt: TGTGCCAGCAGCTTATTCGCTGGCCAGCCCCAGCATTTT
CDR3aa: CASSLFAGQPQHF

j_gene: TRBJ2-5
abundance: NA
v_gene: TRBV9
d_gene: NA
CDR3nt: TGTGCCAGCAGCGTAGAGGGCTGGGTGGAGACCCAGTACTTC
CDR3aa: CASSVEGWVETQYF

j_gene: TRBJ1-5
abundance: NA
v_gene: TRBV30
d_gene: NA
CDR3nt: TGTGCCTGGAGTCAGGGCCACCCCAATCAGCCCCAGCATTTT
CDR3aa: CAWSQGHPNQPQHF

j_gene: TRBJ1-2
abundance: few
v_gene: TRBV7-3
d_gene: NA
CDR3nt: TGTGCCAGCAGTTCAGAGGGGTACTATGGCTACACCTTC
CDR3aa: CASSSEGYYGYTF

j_gene: TRBJ2-7
abundance: once
v_gene: TRBV5-4
d_gene: NA
CDR3nt: TGTGCCAGCAGCTCGGGTCGGGGAACCTACGAGCAGTACTTC
CDR3aa: CASSSGRGTYEQYF